Listed here are 20 T cell receptor beta chains from one sample, sequenced in a study of T-cell reconstitution after alpha-beta-depleted transplantation in children. Unique molecular identifiers were incorporated into the prepared TCRbeta library. TCRdb reprocessed the PCR reads with MiXCR, giving one entry per CDR3 protein. The repertoire consists of some 590,000 distinct CDR3 sequences, with roughly a tenth occurring once and the leading ten covering roughly 4%. Sequenced material: PBMCs from the stem cell graft donor, taken from the stem cell graft. The receptors shown here come from a human donor who donated a stem cell graft to a child with acute myeloid leukemia.

V is TRBV3-1 and J is TRBJ2-3; maybe TRBD2 (6 bases). CDR1 is LGHDT and CDR2 is YNNKEL in the germline V gene (reference sequence). This CDR3 region has 15 residues. The V end was cut by 4 bases, the J end by 7 bases, with 18 bases between. CDR3 DNA: TGTGCCAGCAGCCCAGTGTCGGGAGTAGTTAATACGCAGTATTTT. It codes for CASSPVSGVVNTQYF.

The chain links TRBV6-4 to TRBJ2-1, with D uncertain. There are 15 residues in the CDR3. V lost 0 bases to trimming and J lost 8 bases, with 14 bases between them. Germline CDR1 MRHNA, CDR2 SNTAGT. The CDR3 DNA reads as TGTGCCAGCAGTGACTCGACGGCCCCGTCGGATGAGCAGTTCTTC. The encoded protein is CASSDSTAPSDEQFF.

This clonotype was detected only a few times. This chain connects TRBV4-3 to TRBJ1-4, with a weak D call TRBD1 (6 bases). The CDR3 loop spans 15 amino acids. Trimming shortened V by 5 bases and J by 0 bases, and 10 bases separated the two germline ends. CDR1 and CDR2 (germline): LGHNA, YSLEER. CDR3 residues: CASSRQVATNEKLFF. In DNA, the CDR3 is TGCGCCAGCAGCAGACAGGTCGCAACTAATGAAAAACTGTTTTTT.

This clonotype was counted between two and nine times. The chain has TRBV7-3 and TRBJ2-1; TRBD2 matches 10 bases. The CDR3 length is 21 residues. The junction had 15 bases not matched to a gene; V was cut back by 1 base and J by 0 bases. Germline V CDR1 and CDR2: SGHTA, FQGTGA. The CDR3 nucleotides are TGTGCCAGCAGCTTAATGTCGGCTAGCGGGAGTTTTGGGAGCTCCTACAATGAGCAGTTCTTC. Protein: CASSLMSASGSFGSSYNEQFF.

V and J are TRBV29-1 and TRBJ2-3, with TRBD2 identical over 9 bases. J gave up 5 bases and V 5 bases, and 8 bases lay outside the gene matches. From germline, CDR1 is SQVTM and CDR2 ANQGSEA. This CDR3 has 14 residues. DNA of the CDR3: TGCAGCGTTTTGTCTAGCGGGAATGAAGATACGCAGTATTTT. This encodes CSVLSSGNEDTQYF.

This chain links TRBV28 with TRBJ1-1, with 9 bases that match TRBD1. The CDR3 contains 16 residues. Germline assignment: CDR1 MDHEN and CDR2 SYDVKM. J gave up 7 bases and V 8 bases, and 17 bases lay outside the gene matches. CDR3: CASVNPPDRGRSEAFF. CDR3 coding DNA: TGTGCCAGCGTCAACCCCCCGGACAGGGGTAGGAGTGAAGCTTTCTTT.

This clonotype was recorded a few times. V usage is TRBV29-1 and J usage is TRBJ2-7; 10 nucleotides line up with TRBD1. The ends lost 5 bases at V and 4 bases at J; junction bases unmatched: 11. Germline V gene lookup returns CDR1 SQVTM and CDR2 ANQGSEA. The CDR3 covers 15 residues. The CDR3 is CSVSTRGQGTYEQYF. In nucleotides, the CDR3 is TGCAGCGTTTCAACCCGGGGACAGGGGACTTACGAGCAGTACTTC.

The gene calls are TRBV21-1 and TRBJ1-4; the D call of TRBD1 is as the table states it, not checked on the DNA. TRBV21-1 is given as a pseudogene. The CDR3 extends over 14 amino acids. The CDR3 sequence is CASSKRQGNEKLFF. CDR3 coding DNA: TGTGCCAGCAGCAAAAGACAGGGGAATGAAAAACTGTTTTTT.

This clonotype showed up just a few times. V is TRBV20-1 and J is TRBJ2-4; TRBD1 matches at 9 bases. CDR1 and CDR2 (germline): DFQATT, SNEGSKA (reference sequence). This CDR3 has 16 residues. Germline trimming cut 0 bases from V and 6 bases from J; bases unmatched to any gene: 9. The CDR3 bases are TGCAGTGCTAGAGATCGACAGGGGGTCTGGCGAAACATTCAGTACTTC. Residues: CSARDRQGVWRNIQYF.

This chain links TRBV6-1 with TRBJ1-3; 10 bases map to TRBD1. CDR3 length: 14 amino acids. Germline assignment: CDR1 MNHNS and CDR2 SASEGT. V gave up 6 bases and J gave up 3 bases; unmatched junction bases: 2. The CDR3 DNA sequence: TGTGCCAGCAGAGGACAGGGGGGTGGAAACACCATATATTTT. Its protein product is CASRGQGGGNTIYF.

This CDR3 reads CASSFPGADEQYF. CDR3 sequence (DNA): TGTGCCAGCAGCTTCCCAGGGGCGGACGAGCAGTACTTC. V and J are TRBV7-2 and TRBJ2-7, with D perhaps matching TRBD1 (6 bases). Per the germline V gene, CDR1 is SGHTA and CDR2 is FQGNSA. Between the trimmed V and J ends, which lost 3 bases and 5 bases, there was a span of 11 bases. The CDR3 totals 13 residues.

This clonotype has at least ten counts. V usage is TRBV12-3 or TRBV12-4 and J usage is TRBJ2-2, with 10 bases aligning to TRBD1. V shed 3 bases, J shed 8 bases, and the junction held 9 bases outside the gene matches. The CDR3 has 16 amino acids. The chain's CDR3 is CASSFSGTGVGGELFF. In nucleotides, the CDR3 is TGTGCCAGCAGTTTCTCGGGGACAGGGGTTGGAGGGGAGCTGTTTTTT.

This clonotype was counted between two and nine times. V usage is TRBV12-3 or TRBV12-4 and J usage is TRBJ2-3; tentative D call: TRBD2 (6 bases). The CDR3 extends over 16 amino acids. Trimming shortened V by 0 bases and J by 1 base, and 11 bases separated the two germline ends. The CDR3 reads CASSLARGGRTDTQYF. CDR3 sequence (DNA): TGTGCCAGCAGTTTAGCGCGGGGCGGTCGCACAGATACGCAGTATTTT.

Only a few counts were recorded for this clonotype. The CDR3 loop is CASSLIRTSGDNEQFF. In DNA, the CDR3 is TGTGCCAGCAGCCTCATTCGGACTAGCGGGGACAATGAGCAGTTCTTC. The chain recombines TRBV28 with TRBJ2-1; 12 nucleotides line up with TRBD2. From germline, CDR1 is MDHEN and CDR2 SYDVKM. V was clipped by 6 bases and J by 5 bases; unmatched bases: 8. CDR3 length: 16 residues.

This clonotype appeared a few times. This rearrangement joins TRBV12-3 or TRBV12-4 to TRBJ2-1, with TRBD1 as a possible D gene (7 bases). Trimming left V 7 bases short and J 7 bases short, with 20 bases between. The CDR3 has 15 amino acids. CDR3 DNA: TGTGCCAGCACAAAGGAATTGACAGGGAGGAATGAGCAGTTCTTC. Encoded protein: CASTKELTGRNEQFF.

This chain uses TRBV6-2 or TRBV6-3 with TRBJ2-1; D is ambiguous. V gave up 11 bases and J gave up 3 bases, with 14 bases separating them. The CDR3 totals 13 residues. Germline V gives CDR1 MNHEY, CDR2 SVGEGT. The CDR3 nucleotides are TGTGCCGTTCGCGATGGGGTCTACAATGAGCAGTTCTTC. Amino acids: CAVRDGVYNEQFF.

Written as DNA, the CDR3 is TGTGCCAGCAGTAAAAGCGGAAGCTCCTACGAGCAGTACTTC. It translates to CASSKSGSSYEQYF. This chain connects TRBV6-2 or TRBV6-3 to TRBJ2-7; a possible D gene is TRBD2 (5 bases). V was clipped by 5 bases and J by 0 bases, with 11 bases between them. There are 14 residues in the CDR3. Germline CDR1 is MNHEY and CDR2 is SVGEGT.

The chain joins TRBV6-5 to TRBJ2-7, with D possibly TRBD2 on 5 matching bases. V dropped 8 bases and J dropped 2 bases, with 10 bases sitting between them. The CDR3 has 12 residues. CDR1 is MNHEY, CDR2 SVGAGI, per germline. CDR3 coding DNA: TGTGCCAGCGGACTTGAAGCCTACGAGCAGTACTTC. Translation gives CASGLEAYEQYF.

This chain links TRBV12-3 or TRBV12-4 with TRBJ2-7; perhaps TRBD1 as D (5 bases). This CDR3 region has 14 residues. The V and J ends lost 6 bases and 6 bases respectively, with 18 bases between them. The CDR3 DNA is TGTGCCAGCAGCCTACGAACAGGTAGTTCCGAGCAGTACTTC. Protein product: CASSLRTGSSEQYF.

The chain couples TRBV12-5 to TRBJ1-1; D is perhaps TRBD1 (5 bases). Germline-derived CDR1 and CDR2 are LGHNT and FRNRAP. There are 13 residues in the CDR3. Here the CDR3 DNA reads TGTGCAACGCGGGGGGACTGGAACACTGAAGCTTTCTTT. Translation gives CATRGDWNTEAFF.